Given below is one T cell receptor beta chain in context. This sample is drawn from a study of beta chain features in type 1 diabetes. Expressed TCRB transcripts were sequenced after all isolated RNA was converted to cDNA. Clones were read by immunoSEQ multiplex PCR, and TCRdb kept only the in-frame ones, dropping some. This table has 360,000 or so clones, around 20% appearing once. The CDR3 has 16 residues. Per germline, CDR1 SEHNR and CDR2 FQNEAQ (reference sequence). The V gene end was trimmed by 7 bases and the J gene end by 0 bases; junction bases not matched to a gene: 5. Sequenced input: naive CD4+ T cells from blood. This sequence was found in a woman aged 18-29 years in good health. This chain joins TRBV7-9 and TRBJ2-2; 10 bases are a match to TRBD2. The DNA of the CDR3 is TGTGCCAGCACTAGGCTAGCGGGAGCGAACACCGGGGAGCTGTTTTTT. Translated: CASTRLAGANTGELFF.